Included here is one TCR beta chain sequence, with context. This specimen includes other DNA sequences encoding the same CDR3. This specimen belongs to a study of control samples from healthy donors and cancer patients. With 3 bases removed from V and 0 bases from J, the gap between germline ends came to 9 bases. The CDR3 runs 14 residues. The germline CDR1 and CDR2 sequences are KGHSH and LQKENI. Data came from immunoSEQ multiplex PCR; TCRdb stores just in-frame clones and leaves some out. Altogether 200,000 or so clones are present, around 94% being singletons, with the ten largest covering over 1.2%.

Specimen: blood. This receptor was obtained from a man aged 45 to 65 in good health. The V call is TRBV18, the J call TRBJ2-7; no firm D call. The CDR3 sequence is CASSPLDSSYEQYF. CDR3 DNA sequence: TGTGCCAGCTCACCCCTAGACTCCTCCTACGAGCAGTACTTC.